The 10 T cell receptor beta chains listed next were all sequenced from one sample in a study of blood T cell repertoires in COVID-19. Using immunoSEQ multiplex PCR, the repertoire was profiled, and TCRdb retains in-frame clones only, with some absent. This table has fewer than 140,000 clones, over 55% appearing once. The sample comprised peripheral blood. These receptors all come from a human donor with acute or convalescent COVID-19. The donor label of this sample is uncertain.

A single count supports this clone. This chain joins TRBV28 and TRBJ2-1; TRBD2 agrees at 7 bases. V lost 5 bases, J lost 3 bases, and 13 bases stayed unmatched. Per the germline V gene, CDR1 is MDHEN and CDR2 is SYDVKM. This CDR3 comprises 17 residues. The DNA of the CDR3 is TGTGCCAGCAGTAGCGCCGGGCGGGGGAGGCTCTACAATGAGCAGTTCTTC. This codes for CASSSAGRGRLYNEQFF.

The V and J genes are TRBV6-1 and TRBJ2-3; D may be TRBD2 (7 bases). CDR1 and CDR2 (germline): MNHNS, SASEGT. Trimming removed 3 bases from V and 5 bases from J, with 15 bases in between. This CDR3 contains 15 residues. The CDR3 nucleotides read TGTGCCAGCAGTGACCGGGGGGCCTATGGAGATACGCAGTATTTT. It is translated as CASSDRGAYGDTQYF.

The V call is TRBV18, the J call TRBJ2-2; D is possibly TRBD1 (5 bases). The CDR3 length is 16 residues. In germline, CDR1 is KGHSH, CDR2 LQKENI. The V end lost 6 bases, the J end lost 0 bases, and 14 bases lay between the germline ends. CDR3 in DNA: TGTGCCAGCTCGTCCGGAACAGGAGCGAACACCGGGGAGCTGTTTTTT. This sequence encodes CASSSGTGANTGELFF.

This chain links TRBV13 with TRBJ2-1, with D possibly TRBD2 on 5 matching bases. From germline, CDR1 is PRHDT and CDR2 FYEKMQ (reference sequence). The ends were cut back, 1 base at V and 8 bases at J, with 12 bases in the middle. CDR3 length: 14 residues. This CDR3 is CASSLVRVQHEQFF. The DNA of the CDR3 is TGTGCCAGCAGCTTAGTGAGGGTTCAGCATGAGCAGTTCTTC.

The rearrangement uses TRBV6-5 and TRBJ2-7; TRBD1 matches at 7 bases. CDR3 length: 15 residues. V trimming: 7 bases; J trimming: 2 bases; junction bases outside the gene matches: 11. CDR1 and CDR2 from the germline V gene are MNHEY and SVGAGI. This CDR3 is CASTKPGTATYEQYF. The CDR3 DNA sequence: TGTGCCAGCACAAAACCCGGGACAGCGACCTACGAGCAGTACTTC.

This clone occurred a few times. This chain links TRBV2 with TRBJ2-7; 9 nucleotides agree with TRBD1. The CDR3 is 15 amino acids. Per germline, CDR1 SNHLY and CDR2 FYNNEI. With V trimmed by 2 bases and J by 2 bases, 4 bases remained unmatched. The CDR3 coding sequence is TGTGCCAGCAGTGAATTCACAGGGGGCACCTACGAGCAGTACTTC. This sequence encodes CASSEFTGGTYEQYF. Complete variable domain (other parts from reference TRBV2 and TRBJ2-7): EPEVTQTPSHQVTQMGQEVILRCVPISNHLYFYWYRQILGQKVEFLVSFYNNEISEKSEIFDDQFSVERPDGSNFTLKIRSTKLEDSAMYFCASSEFTGGTYEQYFGPGTRLTVT.

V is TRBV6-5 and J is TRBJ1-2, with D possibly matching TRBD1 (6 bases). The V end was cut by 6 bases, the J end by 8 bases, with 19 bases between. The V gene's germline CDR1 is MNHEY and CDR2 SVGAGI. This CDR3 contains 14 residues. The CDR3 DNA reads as TGTGCCAGCAGCACAGGGAACTCCTTGAGAGGCTACACCTTC. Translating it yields CASSTGNSLRGYTF.

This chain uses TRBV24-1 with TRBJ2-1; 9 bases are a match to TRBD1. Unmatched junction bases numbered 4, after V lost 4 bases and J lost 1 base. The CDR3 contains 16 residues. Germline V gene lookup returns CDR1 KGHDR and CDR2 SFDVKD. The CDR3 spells CATSDTGTGSYNEQFF. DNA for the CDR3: TGTGCCACCAGTGACACCGGGACAGGGTCCTACAATGAGCAGTTCTTC.

This CDR3 is CASRSFRGVTDTQYF. The CDR3 DNA follows: TGTGCCAGCAGATCCTTCCGGGGGGTCACAGATACGCAGTATTTT. This sequence joins TRBV11-2 and TRBJ2-3, with 7 bases aligning to TRBD2. CDR1 and CDR2 from the germline V gene are SGHAT and FQNNGV. The V gene end was trimmed by 6 bases and the J gene end by 2 bases; junction bases not matched to a gene: 8. The CDR3 is 15 residues long.

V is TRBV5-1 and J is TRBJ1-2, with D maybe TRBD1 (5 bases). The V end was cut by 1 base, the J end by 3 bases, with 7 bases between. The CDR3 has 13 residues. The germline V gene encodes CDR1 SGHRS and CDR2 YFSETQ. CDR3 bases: TGCGCCAGCAGCTTGTGGGGGGACTATGGCTACACCTTC. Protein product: CASSLWGDYGYTF.